Below are 23 T cell receptor beta chains sequenced from a single sample in a study of blood T cell repertoires in COVID-19. TCRdb's copy holds only in-frame clones and misses some; the assay was immunoSEQ multiplex PCR. In the table there are 65,000 to 75,000 clones, roughly 80% of which are singletons. Material for sequencing was peripheral blood. The source of these receptors is a woman in her fifties or sixties with acute or convalescent COVID-19.

V usage is TRBV29-1 and J usage is TRBJ1-1; TRBD1 is a possible D gene (5 bases). V lost 4 bases and J lost 1, with 10 bases in between. The germline V gene encodes CDR1 SQVTM and CDR2 ANQGSEA. The CDR3 runs to 13 residues. The CDR3 DNA follows: TGCAGCGTTGTGCAGGGATGGAACACTGAAGCTTTCTTT. Protein sequence: CSVVQGWNTEAFF.

V is TRBV5-1 and J is TRBJ2-2; maybe TRBD1 (5 bases). V shed 0 bases and J shed 0 bases, with 12 bases lying between them. Germline-derived CDR1 and CDR2 are SGHRS and YFSETQ. This CDR3 spans 17 amino acids. CDR3 DNA: TGCGCCAGCAGCTTGGCCACCAGGGCCGCGAACACCGGGGAGCTGTTTTTT. Translated, it gives CASSLATRAANTGELFF.

The chain uses TRBV3-1 (or the pseudogene TRBV3-2) and TRBJ2-3, with 15 nucleotides matching TRBD2. V lost 5 bases to trimming and J lost 11 bases; unmatched junction nucleotides: 11. From germline, CDR1 is LGHDT and CDR2 YNNKEL (reference sequence). The CDR3 is 16 amino acids. The CDR3 DNA reads TGTGCCAGCAGCACTCGGACTAGCGGGGGGGCAATCGGGCAGTATTTT. This translates into CASSTRTSGGAIGQYF.

The rearrangement links TRBV15 to TRBJ1-1; possible D gene TRBD1, 5 bases. V was shortened by 2 bases and J by 4 bases, with 17 bases between the two germline ends. The CDR3 consists of 16 residues. Germline CDR1 reads LNHNV; CDR2 reads YYDKDF (reference sequence). DNA of the CDR3: TGTGCCACCAGCAGAAGTTTCAGGGCCTTGGGCACTGAAGCTTTCTTT. It translates to CATSRSFRALGTEAFF.

This chain connects TRBV5-1 to TRBJ2-1, with TRBD2 matching over 10 bases. Germline V CDR1 and CDR2: SGHRS, YFSETQ. The CDR3 has 18 residues. Germline trimming cut 0 bases from V and 0 bases from J; bases unmatched to any gene: 6. The CDR3 DNA is TGCGCCAGCAGCTTGGAGAGGACTAGCGGTAGCTCCTACAATGAGCAGTTCTTC. Protein product: CASSLERTSGSSYNEQFF.

The chain is built from TRBV5-1 and TRBJ1-3; 7 nucleotides match TRBD1. V trimming: 3 bases; J trimming: 5 bases; junction bases outside the gene matches: 5. In germline, CDR1 is SGHRS, CDR2 YFSETQ. There are 14 residues in the CDR3. CDR3 DNA: TGCGCCAGCAGCTCAGGGACAGCCCGAAACACCATATATTTT. Protein: CASSSGTARNTIYF.

The chain recombines TRBV7-9 with TRBJ2-3, with 7 bases matching TRBD2. The trim removed 6 bases at V and 0 bases at J, leaving 6 bases unmatched. Germline V gene data show CDR1 as SEHNR and CDR2 as FQNEAQ (reference sequence). The CDR3 sequence is 15 residues long. Written as DNA, the CDR3 is TGTGCCAGCAGACGAATGGGGGGGAGCACAGATACGCAGTATTTT. Protein: CASRRMGGSTDTQYF.

The gene calls are TRBV7-2 and TRBJ1-6; TRBD1 aligns across 9 bases. Germline CDR1 is SGHTA and CDR2 is FQGNSA. This CDR3 region has 16 residues. V lost 1 base and J lost 6; bases outside the gene matches: 4. The CDR3 sequence: CASSLVSGQGNSPLHF. Written as DNA, the CDR3 is TGTGCCAGCAGCTTAGTATCGGGACAGGGTAATTCACCCCTCCACTTT.

The chain carries TRBV30 and TRBJ1-2, with D maybe TRBD1 (5 bases). CDR3 size: 12 residues. The V end lost 4 bases, the J end lost 8 bases, and 14 bases lay between the germline ends. The germline V gene encodes CDR1 GTSNPN and CDR2 SVGIG (reference sequence). CDR3 sequence: CAWNRQTEGYTF. The CDR3 bases are TGTGCCTGGAACAGACAGACGGAGGGCTACACCTTC.

The chain is built from TRBV5-1 and TRBJ1-4; 7 nucleotides match TRBD1. The CDR3 has 13 residues. Trimming took 4 bases from V and 8 from J; bases not matched to a gene: 5. The germline V gene encodes CDR1 SGHRS and CDR2 YFSETQ. The CDR3 reads CASSPRTGEKLFF. In nucleotides, the CDR3 is TGCGCCAGCAGCCCCCGGACAGGAGAAAAACTGTTTTTT. Looking up the rest from reference TRBV5-1 and TRBJ1-4 gives the full variable domain: KAGVTQTPRYLIKTRGQQVTLSCSPISGHRSVSWYQQTPGQGLQFLFEYFSETQRNKGNFPGRFSGRQFSNSRSEMNVSTLELGDSALYLCASSPRTGEKLFFGSGTQLSVL.

The chain joins TRBV11-2 to TRBJ1-2, with 8 bases fitting TRBD1. This CDR3 is 14 amino acids long. V was pared by 5 bases and J by 4 bases, with 6 bases of the junction left unmatched. The V gene's germline CDR1 is SGHAT and CDR2 FQNNGV. CDR3 in amino acids: CASSPGQARYGYTF. The DNA for the CDR3 is TGTGCCAGCAGCCCGGGACAGGCTCGCTATGGCTACACCTTC.

The V call is TRBV27, the J call TRBJ2-3; no clear D. Germline V gene lookup returns CDR1 MNHEY and CDR2 SMNVEV (reference sequence). V lost 3 bases, J lost 0 bases, and 7 bases lay in between. The CDR3 covers 14 residues. For the CDR3, the DNA is TGTGCCAGCAGTTTCCCCCAAAGCACAGATACGCAGTATTTT. Translation: CASSFPQSTDTQYF.

There are a few counts of this clone. CDR3 DNA: TGTGCCAGCAGCTTAGAGGCAACTAATGAAAAACTGTTTTTT. This gives the protein CASSLEATNEKLFF. The chain combines TRBV5-4 with TRBJ1-4; D not certain. CDR3 length equals 14 residues. The germline V gene encodes CDR1 SGHNT and CDR2 YYREEE (reference sequence). The V gene lost 2 bases and the J gene lost 0 bases, with 5 bases spanning the gap. The full variable domain, rest sourced from reference TRBV5-4 and TRBJ1-4, is ETGVTQSPTHLIKTRGQQVTLRCSSQSGHNTVSWYQQALGQGPQFIFQYYREEENGRGNFPPRFSGLQFPNYSSELNVNALELDDSALYLCASSLEATNEKLFFGSGTQLSVL.

The chain couples TRBV7-9 to TRBJ2-7; 7 bases map to TRBD1. Per germline, CDR1 SEHNR and CDR2 FQNEAQ (reference sequence). The CDR3 contains 15 residues. The V segment lost 3 bases and the J segment 2 bases; nucleotides outside the gene matches: 7. CDR3 sequence reads: CASSFLGDRTYEQYF. DNA for the CDR3: TGTGCCAGCAGCTTTCTCGGGGACAGAACCTACGAGCAGTACTTC.

The genes are TRBV6-4 and TRBJ1-1; maybe TRBD1 (5 bases). The CDR3 consists of 14 residues. The V end was cut by 6 bases, the J end by 0 bases, with 11 bases between. Germline assignment: CDR1 MRHNA and CDR2 SNTAGT. The DNA for the CDR3 is TGTGCCAGCAGAGCGACAGCGCTGAACACTGAAGCTTTCTTT. Its translation is CASRATALNTEAFF.

V gene TRBV2 combines with J gene TRBJ2-2; 10 positions match TRBD1. The length of the CDR3 is 15 residues. Trimming took 7 bases from V and 4 from J; bases not matched to a gene: 6. CDR1 SNHLY and CDR2 FYNNEI come from the germline V gene. The CDR3 coding sequence is TGTGCCAGCACCGACAGGGGGCGAGGCACCGGGGAGCTGTTTTTT. Its protein product is CASTDRGRGTGELFF. The full variable domain, with the rest looked up from reference TRBV2 and TRBJ2-2, is EPEVTQTPSHQVTQMGQEVILRCVPISNHLYFYWYRQILGQKVEFLVSFYNNEISEKSEIFDDQFSVERPDGSNFTLKIRSTKLEDSAMYFCASTDRGRGTGELFFGEGSRLTVL.

The J gene is TRBJ2-3, the V gene TRBV5-1; 9 positions agree with TRBD1. V lost 2 bases and J lost 9; bases outside the gene matches: 13. From germline, CDR1 is SGHRS and CDR2 YFSETQ. The length of the CDR3 is 16 residues. The CDR3 sequence: CASSLQAGQGGGTQYF. DNA for the CDR3: TGCGCCAGCAGCTTACAAGCGGGACAGGGTGGTGGGACGCAGTATTTT.

The rearrangement joins TRBV29-1 to TRBJ1-2; a possible D gene is TRBD1 (6 bases). The ends were cut back, 6 bases at V and 5 bases at J, with 13 bases in the middle. From germline, CDR1 is SQVTM and CDR2 ANQGSEA. This CDR3 region has 12 residues. In DNA, the CDR3 is TGCAGCGTCGTGGGGGCTCGGTATGGCTACACCTTC. Translation: CSVVGARYGYTF.

The chain carries TRBV21-1 and TRBJ1-1. TRBV21-1 is listed as a pseudogene. The CDR3 runs to 14 residues. CDR3 DNA sequence: TGTGCCAGCAGCCTTTGGGGGGGGGCCGGTGAAGCTTTCTTT. It yields the protein CASSLWGGAGEAFF.

The chain is built from TRBV6-5 and TRBJ2-1, with D unresolved. CDR3 length: 15 residues. Per germline, CDR1 MNHEY and CDR2 SVGAGI. The V end was cut by 4 bases, the J end by 1 base, with 11 bases between. This chain's CDR3 is CASSWSGPSYNEQFF. CDR3 DNA sequence: TGTGCCAGCAGTTGGTCGGGTCCATCCTACAATGAGCAGTTCTTC.

The genes are TRBV5-1 and TRBJ1-2; tentatively, D is TRBD1 (6 bases). The length of the CDR3 is 12 residues. Germline CDR1 and CDR2: SGHRS and YFSETQ. V was cut by 6 bases and J by 4 bases, with 10 bases left in between. CDR3 coding DNA: TGCGCCAGCACTCGGGACACCTATGGCTACACCTTC. Amino acid sequence: CASTRDTYGYTF. Full variable domain (remainder filled in from reference TRBV5-1 and TRBJ1-2): KAGVTQTPRYLIKTRGQQVTLSCSPISGHRSVSWYQQTPGQGLQFLFEYFSETQRNKGNFPGRFSGRQFSNSRSEMNVSTLELGDSALYLCASTRDTYGYTFGSGTRLTVV.

The rearrangement links TRBV15 to TRBJ1-2, with D hard to call. Looked up from germline, CDR1 is LNHNV and CDR2 is YYDKDF (reference sequence). Trimming pared 0 bases from V and 5 bases from J, leaving 4 bases between. The length of the CDR3 is 12 residues. The CDR3 bases are TGTGCCACCAGCAGAGACTCGTATGGCTACACCTTC. Protein: CATSRDSYGYTF.

This chain connects TRBV5-1 to TRBJ2-1, with a possible D match to TRBD2 (5 bases). Trimming removed 4 bases from V and 0 bases from J, with 11 bases in between. This CDR3 has 15 amino acids. From germline, CDR1 is SGHRS and CDR2 YFSETQ. CDR3 residues: CASSPPGSSYNEQFF. The CDR3 DNA reads TGCGCCAGCAGCCCTCCGGGGAGCTCCTACAATGAGCAGTTCTTC. Full variable domain (missing parts from reference TRBV5-1 and TRBJ2-1): KAGVTQTPRYLIKTRGQQVTLSCSPISGHRSVSWYQQTPGQGLQFLFEYFSETQRNKGNFPGRFSGRQFSNSRSEMNVSTLELGDSALYLCASSPPGSSYNEQFFGPGTRLTVL.